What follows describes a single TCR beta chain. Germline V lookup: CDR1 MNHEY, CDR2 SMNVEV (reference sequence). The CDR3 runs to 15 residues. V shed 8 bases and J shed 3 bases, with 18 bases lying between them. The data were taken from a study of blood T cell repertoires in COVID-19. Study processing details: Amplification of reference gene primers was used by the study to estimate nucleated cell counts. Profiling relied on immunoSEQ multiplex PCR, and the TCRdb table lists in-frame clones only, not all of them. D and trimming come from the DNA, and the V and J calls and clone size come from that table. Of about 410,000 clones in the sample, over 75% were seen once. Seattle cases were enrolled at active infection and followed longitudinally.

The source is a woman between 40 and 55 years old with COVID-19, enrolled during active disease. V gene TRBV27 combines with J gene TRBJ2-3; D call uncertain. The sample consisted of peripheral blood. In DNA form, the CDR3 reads TGTGCCAGCGGTAGAACTTTGTTTTGGACAGATACGCAGTATTTT. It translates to CASGRTLFWTDTQYF.